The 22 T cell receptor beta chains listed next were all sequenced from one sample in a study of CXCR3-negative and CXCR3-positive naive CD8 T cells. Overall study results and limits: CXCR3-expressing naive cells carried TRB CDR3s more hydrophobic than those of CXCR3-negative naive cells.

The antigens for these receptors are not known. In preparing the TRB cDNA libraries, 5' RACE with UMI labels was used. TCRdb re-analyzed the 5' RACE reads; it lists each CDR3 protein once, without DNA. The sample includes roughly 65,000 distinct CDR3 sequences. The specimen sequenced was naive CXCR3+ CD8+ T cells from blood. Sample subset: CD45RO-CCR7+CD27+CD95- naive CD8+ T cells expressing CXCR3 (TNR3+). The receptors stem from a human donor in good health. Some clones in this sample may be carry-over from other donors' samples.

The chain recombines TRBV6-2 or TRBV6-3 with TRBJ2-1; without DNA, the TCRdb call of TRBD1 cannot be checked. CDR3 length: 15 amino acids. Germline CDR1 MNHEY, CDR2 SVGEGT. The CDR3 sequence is CASSRNRGGDNEQFF.

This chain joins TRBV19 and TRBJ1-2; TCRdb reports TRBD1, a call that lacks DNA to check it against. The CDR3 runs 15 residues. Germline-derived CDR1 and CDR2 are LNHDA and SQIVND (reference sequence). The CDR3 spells CASSPGQGLDYGYTF.

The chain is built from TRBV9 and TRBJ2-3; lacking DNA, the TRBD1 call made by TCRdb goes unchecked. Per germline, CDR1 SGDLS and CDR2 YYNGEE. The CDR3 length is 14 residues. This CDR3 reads CASSSQTGTDTQYF.

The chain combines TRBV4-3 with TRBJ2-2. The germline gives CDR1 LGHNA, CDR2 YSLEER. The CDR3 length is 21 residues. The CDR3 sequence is CASSQDRVIGFWHPNTGELFF.

The CDR3 protein is CSVDLPGQPPYGYTF. The chain couples TRBV29-1 to TRBJ1-2; without DNA, the TCRdb call of TRBD1 cannot be checked. Germline V gene sequence: CDR1 SQVTM, CDR2 ANQGSEA. The CDR3 spans 15 residues.

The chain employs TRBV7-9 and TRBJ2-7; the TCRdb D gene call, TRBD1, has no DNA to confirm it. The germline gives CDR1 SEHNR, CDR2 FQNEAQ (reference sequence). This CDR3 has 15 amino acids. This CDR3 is CASSLAQTGYVEQYF.

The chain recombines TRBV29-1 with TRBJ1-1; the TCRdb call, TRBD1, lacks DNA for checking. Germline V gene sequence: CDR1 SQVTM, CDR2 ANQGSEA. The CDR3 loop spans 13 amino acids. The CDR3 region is CSVDGDGNTEAFF.

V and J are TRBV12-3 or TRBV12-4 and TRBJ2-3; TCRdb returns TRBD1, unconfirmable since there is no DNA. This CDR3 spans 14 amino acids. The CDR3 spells CASLWDSGTDTQYF.

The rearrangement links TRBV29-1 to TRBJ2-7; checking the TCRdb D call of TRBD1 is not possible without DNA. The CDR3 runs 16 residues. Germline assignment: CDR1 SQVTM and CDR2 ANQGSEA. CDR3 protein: CSVEGVPRDSHFGQYF.

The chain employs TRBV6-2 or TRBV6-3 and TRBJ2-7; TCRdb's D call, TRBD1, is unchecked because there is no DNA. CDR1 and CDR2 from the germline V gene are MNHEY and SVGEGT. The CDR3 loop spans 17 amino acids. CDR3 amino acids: CASSYNRRASSPYEQYF.

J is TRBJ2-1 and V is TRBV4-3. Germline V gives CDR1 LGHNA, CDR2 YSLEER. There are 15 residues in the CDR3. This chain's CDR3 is CASSQDQGNYNEQFF.

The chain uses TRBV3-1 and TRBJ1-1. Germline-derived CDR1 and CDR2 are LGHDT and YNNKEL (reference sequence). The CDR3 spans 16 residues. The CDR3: CASSQAVEAPNTEAFF.

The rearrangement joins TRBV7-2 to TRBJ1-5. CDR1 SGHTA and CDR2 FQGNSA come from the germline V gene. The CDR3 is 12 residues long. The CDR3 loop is CASSLSNQPQHF.

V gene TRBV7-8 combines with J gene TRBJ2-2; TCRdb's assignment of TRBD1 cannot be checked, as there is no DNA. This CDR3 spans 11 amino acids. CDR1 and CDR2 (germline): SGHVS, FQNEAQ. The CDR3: CASSSGGELFF.

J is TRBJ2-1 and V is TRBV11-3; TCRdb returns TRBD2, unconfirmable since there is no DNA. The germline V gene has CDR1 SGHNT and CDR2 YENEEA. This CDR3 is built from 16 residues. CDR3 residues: CASSPPVAGAYNEQFF. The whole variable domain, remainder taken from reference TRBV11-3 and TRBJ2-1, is EAGVVQSPRYKIIEKKQPVAFWCNPISGHNTLYWYLQNLGQGPELLIRYENEEAVDDSQLPKDRFSAERLKGVDSTLKIQPAELGDSAVYLCASSPPVAGAYNEQFFGPGTRLTVL.

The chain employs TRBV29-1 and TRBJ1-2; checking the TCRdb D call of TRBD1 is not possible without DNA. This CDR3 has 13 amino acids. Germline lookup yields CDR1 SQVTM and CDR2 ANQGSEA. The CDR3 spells CSVGPGGNYGYTF.

CDR3 loop: CASSQEMRDTQYF. The genes are TRBV3-1 and TRBJ2-3. The CDR3 runs 13 residues. Germline CDR1 and CDR2: LGHDT and YNNKEL (reference sequence).

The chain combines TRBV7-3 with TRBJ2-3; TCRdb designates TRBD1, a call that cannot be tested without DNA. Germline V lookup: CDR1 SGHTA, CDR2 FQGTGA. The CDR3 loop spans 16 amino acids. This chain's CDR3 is CASRSLDPEGPDTQYF.

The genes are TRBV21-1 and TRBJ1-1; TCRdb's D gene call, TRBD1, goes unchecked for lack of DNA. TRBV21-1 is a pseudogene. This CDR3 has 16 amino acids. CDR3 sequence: CASRRRWGSLNTEAFF.

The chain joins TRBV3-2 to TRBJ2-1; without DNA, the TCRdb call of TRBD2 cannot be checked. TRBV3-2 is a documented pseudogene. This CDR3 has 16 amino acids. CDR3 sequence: CASSLLAGGPHNEQFF.

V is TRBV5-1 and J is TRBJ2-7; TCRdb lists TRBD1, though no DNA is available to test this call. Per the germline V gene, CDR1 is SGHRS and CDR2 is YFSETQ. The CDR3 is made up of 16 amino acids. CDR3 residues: CASSFGTGAGSYEQYF.

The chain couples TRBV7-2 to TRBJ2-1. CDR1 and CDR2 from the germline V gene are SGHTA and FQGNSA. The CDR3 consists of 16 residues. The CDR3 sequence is CASSISGLSSYNEQFF. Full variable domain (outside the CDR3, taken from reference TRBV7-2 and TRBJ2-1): GAGVSQSPSNKVTEKGKDVELRCDPISGHTALYWYRQSLGQGLEFLIYFQGNSAPDKSGLPSDRFSAERTGGSVSTLTIQRTQQEDSAVYLCASSISGLSSYNEQFFGPGTRLTVL.